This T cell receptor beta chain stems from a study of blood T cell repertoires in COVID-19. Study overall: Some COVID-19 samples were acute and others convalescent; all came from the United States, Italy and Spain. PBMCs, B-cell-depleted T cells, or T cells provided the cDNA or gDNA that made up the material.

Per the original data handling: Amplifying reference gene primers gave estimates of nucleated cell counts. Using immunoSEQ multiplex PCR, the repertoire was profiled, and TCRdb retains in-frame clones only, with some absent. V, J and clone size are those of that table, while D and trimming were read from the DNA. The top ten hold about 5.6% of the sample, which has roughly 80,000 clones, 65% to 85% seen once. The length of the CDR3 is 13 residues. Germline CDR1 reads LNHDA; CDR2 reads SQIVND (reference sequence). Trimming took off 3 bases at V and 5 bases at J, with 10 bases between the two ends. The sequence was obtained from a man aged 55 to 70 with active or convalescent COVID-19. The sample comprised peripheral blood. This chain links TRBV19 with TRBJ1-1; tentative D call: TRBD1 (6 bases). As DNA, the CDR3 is TGTGCCAGTAGTATGGGGGGGCCAACTGAAGCTTTCTTT. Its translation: CASSMGGPTEAFF. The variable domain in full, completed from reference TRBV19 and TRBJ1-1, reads DGGITQSPKYLFRKEGQNVTLSCEQNLNHDAMYWYRQDPGQGLRLIYYSQIVNDFQKGDIAEGYSVSREKKESFPLTVTSAQKNPTAFYLCASSMGGPTEAFFGQGTRLTVV.